Shown below are 28 T cell receptor beta chains from a single sample sequenced in a study of human T cells and chemical hapten exposure. The library gave individual cDNA molecules unique molecular identifiers. TCRdb independently ran MiXCR on the reads; one entry per CDR3 protein. The sample carries about 120,000 distinct CDR3 sequences, about 7.7% recorded once. The authors extracted total RNA from unfractionated whole blood. The sequencing input was whole blood. The receptor set was obtained from a human donor in good health. Some clones in this sample may be carry-over from other donors' samples.

This clonotype was seen at least ten times. The chain has TRBV25-1 and TRBJ2-1; D might be TRBD1 or TRBD2, each matching 5 bases. The V gene's germline CDR1 is MGHDK and CDR2 SYGVNS. The CDR3 is 13 amino acids. Trimming stripped 8 bases from V and 6 bases from J, with 14 bases between. CDR3 amino acids: CASGRLGTNEQFF. CDR3 DNA: TGTGCCAGCGGGCGGTTAGGGACCAATGAGCAGTTCTTC.

The chain is built from TRBV29-1 and TRBJ2-1, with no clear D. Germline V lookup: CDR1 SQVTM, CDR2 ANQGSEA. The CDR3 spans 12 residues. Trimming left V 3 bases short and J 9 bases short, with 12 bases between. In DNA, the CDR3 is TGCAGCGTTGAGAACGATAGTCCTGAGCAGTTCTTC. It specifies CSVENDSPEQFF.

This clonotype was detected ten times or more. The chain combines TRBV5-4 with TRBJ1-1, with no clear D. Trimming left V 0 bases short and J 1 base short, with 10 bases between. Germline V lookup: CDR1 SGHNT, CDR2 YYREEE (reference sequence). This CDR3 has 15 residues. CDR3 coding DNA: TGTGCCAGCAGCTTGGGTCTGACACAGAACACTGAAGCTTTCTTT. It translates to CASSLGLTQNTEAFF.

Ten or more counts support this clonotype. J is TRBJ2-2 and V is TRBV12-3 or TRBV12-4; 12 nucleotides line up with TRBD2. The trim removed 7 bases at V and 3 bases at J, leaving 9 bases unmatched. This CDR3 has 17 amino acids. The chain's CDR3 is CASTLTSGSGYTGELFF. The CDR3 nucleotides read TGTGCCAGCACTTTGACTAGCGGGAGTGGGTACACCGGGGAGCTGTTTTTT.

This clonotype was detected a few times. The rearrangement links TRBV20-1 to TRBJ2-7, with TRBD1 matching over 7 bases. CDR1 is DFQATT, CDR2 SNEGSKA, per germline (reference sequence). J gave up 4 bases and V 6 bases, and 9 bases lay outside the gene matches. This CDR3 region has 13 residues. The CDR3, as DNA: TGCAGTGCCCATTCCAGGGGGTTTTACGAGCAGTACTTC. This gives the protein CSAHSRGFYEQYF.

This clonotype was detected ten times or more. The chain employs TRBV6-4 and TRBJ2-1; TRBD1 matches 7 bases. Trimming took 5 bases from V and 0 from J; bases not matched to a gene: 1. This CDR3 contains 14 residues. From germline, CDR1 is MRHNA and CDR2 SNTAGT. The CDR3 loop reads CASSSGGSYNEQFF. CDR3 sequence (DNA): TGTGCCAGCAGTTCAGGGGGCTCCTACAATGAGCAGTTCTTC.

This clonotype was seen ten or more times. The chain has TRBV7-2 and TRBJ1-1; no firm D call. CDR3 size: 13 residues. V lost 1 base to trimming and J lost 6 bases, with 9 bases between them. CDR1 SGHTA and CDR2 FQGNSA come from the germline V gene. For the CDR3, the DNA is TGTGCCAGCAGCTTAGGATCCATCGCTGAAGCTTTCTTT. Its protein is CASSLGSIAEAFF.

This chain links TRBV4-2 with TRBJ1-3, with D tentatively TRBD1 (5 bases). CDR3 length: 15 amino acids. The V gene lost 0 bases and the J gene lost 2 bases, with 8 bases spanning the gap. The germline V gene encodes CDR1 LGHNA and CDR2 YNFKEQ. DNA for the CDR3: TGTGCCAGCAGCCAAGAGATGGGGGCTGGAAACACCATATATTTT. The encoded protein is CASSQEMGAGNTIYF.

In its sample, this clonotype was seen a few times. This chain joins TRBV3-1 and TRBJ2-7; 7 nucleotides agree with TRBD1. The CDR3 loop spans 15 amino acids. Germline CDR1 LGHDT, CDR2 YNNKEL (reference sequence). Trimming took 4 bases from V and 0 from J; bases not matched to a gene: 6. The CDR3: CASSRDSMSSYEQYF. CDR3 DNA: TGTGCCAGCAGCCGGGACAGCATGAGCTCCTACGAGCAGTACTTC.

This clonotype showed up just a few times. The J gene is TRBJ2-7, the V gene TRBV9, with unresolved D. CDR1 is SGDLS, CDR2 YYNGEE, per germline. The V and J ends lost 3 bases and 1 base respectively, with 11 bases between them. The CDR3 loop spans 14 amino acids. The CDR3 protein is CASSDDGYSYEQYF. The CDR3 coding sequence is TGTGCCAGCAGCGATGACGGCTATTCCTACGAGCAGTACTTC. Full variable domain (remainder filled in from reference TRBV9 and TRBJ2-7): DSGVTQTPKHLITATGQRVTLRCSPRSGDLSVYWYQQSLDQGLQFLIQYYNGEERAKGNILERFSAQQFPDLHSELNLSSLELGDSALYFCASSDDGYSYEQYFGPGTRLTVT.

V and J are TRBV5-1 and TRBJ2-3, with D unclear. V was trimmed by 4 bases and J by 3 bases, leaving 9 bases between them. The CDR3 has 13 amino acids. Germline CDR1 is SGHRS and CDR2 is YFSETQ. The CDR3, as DNA: TGCGCCAGCAGCAGAAAACCTACAGATACGCAGTATTTT. Translating it yields CASSRKPTDTQYF.

This clonotype was observed at least ten times. The chain uses TRBV27 and TRBJ1-1; 7 positions match TRBD1. Germline CDR1 is MNHEY and CDR2 is SMNVEV (reference sequence). The CDR3 loop spans 13 amino acids. V shed 5 bases and J 7 bases; nucleotides not matched to a gene: 7. The CDR3 region is CASSPRGGDEAFF. CDR3 DNA: TGTGCCAGCAGTCCCAGGGGGGGGGATGAAGCTTTCTTT.

The table lists this clonotype with a few counts. The chain links TRBV5-1 to TRBJ2-1; D is perhaps TRBD2 (6 bases). Germline CDR1 and CDR2: SGHRS and YFSETQ. This CDR3 is built from 14 residues. V lost 3 bases and J lost 2, with 9 bases in between. In nucleotides, the CDR3 is TGCGCCAGCAGCTGGGGCGGGACCTACAATGAGCAGTTCTTC. As protein: CASSWGGTYNEQFF.

The chain is built from TRBV10-3 and TRBJ2-7; D may be TRBD2 (5 bases). The germline CDR1 and CDR2 sequences are ENHRY and SYGVKD. The CDR3 runs to 13 residues. V lost 10 bases and J 7 bases, leaving 20 bases between the germline ends. CDR3: CATLLGLSGEQYF. DNA for the CDR3: TGTGCCACCCTCCTCGGGCTATCGGGGGAGCAGTACTTC.

This clonotype was recorded many times. The chain recombines TRBV5-1 with TRBJ1-1, with 8 bases that match TRBD1. Germline lookup yields CDR1 SGHRS and CDR2 YFSETQ. The V and J ends lost 4 bases and 4 bases, in that order; junction bases with no gene match: 6. The CDR3 covers 14 residues. The CDR3 region has the DNA TGCGCCAGCAGCAGGACCACAGGGGGCACTGAAGCTTTCTTT. Translating gives CASSRTTGGTEAFF.

This clonotype has a handful of counts. The V gene is TRBV7-9, the J gene TRBJ2-7; D unclear. Trimming shortened V by 2 bases and J by 3 bases, and 5 bases separated the two germline ends. From germline, CDR1 is SEHNR and CDR2 FQNEAQ (reference sequence). The CDR3 length is 12 residues. The CDR3 nucleotides are TGTGCCAGCAGCTTACAGTTCTACGAGCAGTACTTC. The encoded protein is CASSLQFYEQYF.

The CDR3 nucleotides read TGCAGCGTGGCTAGCGGGAGCAGGAATGAGCAGTTCTTC. Encoded protein: CSVASGSRNEQFF. The chain recombines TRBV29-1 with TRBJ2-1; TRBD2 agrees at 10 bases. The trim removed 6 bases at V and 7 bases at J, leaving 6 bases unmatched. This CDR3 has 13 amino acids. Germline V gene sequence: CDR1 SQVTM, CDR2 ANQGSEA.

The chain carries TRBV10-3 and TRBJ2-5; 10 positions agree with TRBD2. The CDR3 runs 17 residues. Germline trimming cut 0 bases from V and 5 bases from J; bases unmatched to any gene: 9. Germline V lookup: CDR1 ENHRY, CDR2 SYGVKD. DNA for the CDR3: TGTGCCATCAGTGAGTCGACGGAGCGGGGGGGCCACGAGACCCAGTACTTC. Its protein is CAISESTERGGHETQYF.

This clonotype has just a few counts. The V call is TRBV5-4, the J call TRBJ2-3; D possibly uses TRBD1 or TRBD2 (5 bases each). The germline gives CDR1 SGHNT, CDR2 YYREEE (reference sequence). The CDR3 contains 15 residues. V dropped 5 bases and J dropped 2 bases, with 15 bases sitting between them. The CDR3 reads CASRTLRGTTDTQYF. The CDR3, as DNA: TGTGCCAGCAGGACTCTTCGGGGCACCACAGATACGCAGTATTTT.

This sequence joins TRBV6-6 and TRBJ2-3; 8 nucleotides align to TRBD2. This CDR3 spans 15 amino acids. The V segment lost 7 bases and the J segment 2 bases; nucleotides outside the gene matches: 8. Germline-derived CDR1 and CDR2 are MNHNY and SVGAGI (reference sequence). This chain's CDR3 is CASTQAGANTDTQYF. The CDR3 bases are TGTGCCAGCACCCAAGCGGGGGCCAACACAGATACGCAGTATTTT.

The sample holds many counts of this clonotype. The chain recombines TRBV5-1 with TRBJ2-2; D unclear. CDR3 length equals 14 residues. Germline V gene lookup returns CDR1 SGHRS and CDR2 YFSETQ. Trimming pared 4 bases from V and 9 bases from J, leaving 16 bases between. CDR3 sequence (DNA): TGCGCCAGCAGCCGGACCACTGGACCCCGGGAGCTGTTTTTT. Its protein is CASSRTTGPRELFF.

This clonotype was recorded at least ten times. This chain links TRBV21-1 with TRBJ1-2; the D call of TRBD1 is as the table states it, not checked on the DNA. TRBV21-1 has pseudogene status. The CDR3 extends over 17 amino acids. CDR3 sequence reads: CASSKAPGPSLNYGYTF. The CDR3 DNA is TGTGCCAGCAGCAAAGCACCGGGACCCAGTCTCAACTATGGCTACACCTTC.

Only a few counts were recorded for this clonotype. The V and J genes are TRBV7-9 and TRBJ2-5; 9 bases are shared with TRBD1. Germline V CDR1 and CDR2: SEHNR, FQNEAQ (reference sequence). The CDR3 has 16 residues. With 3 bases clipped from V and 4 bases from J, the junction kept 9 bases outside the gene matches. Here the CDR3 DNA reads TGTGCCAGCAGCTTGAGCCGGGACAGGGTGAGAGAGACCCAGTACTTC. It encodes CASSLSRDRVRETQYF.

This clonotype occurred many times. V is TRBV5-8 and J is TRBJ2-1; TRBD2 is a possible D gene (5 bases). CDR3 length: 15 residues. Deletions cut 5 bases from V and 10 bases from J, with 22 bases between. The germline V gene encodes CDR1 SGHTS and CDR2 YDEGEE. CDR3 in amino acids: CASRPRTSGVREQFF. CDR3 nucleotides: TGTGCCAGCAGACCCCGGACCTCCGGGGTTCGCGAGCAGTTCTTC.

The V call is TRBV29-1, the J call TRBJ1-5; D remains unclear. Trimming removed 4 bases from V and 0 bases from J, with 7 bases in between. The CDR3 loop spans 13 amino acids. Germline V CDR1 and CDR2: SQVTM, ANQGSEA. The CDR3 nucleotides are TGCAGCGTTGCCATGGATAGCAATCAGCCCCAGCATTTT. Its protein product is CSVAMDSNQPQHF. The whole variable domain, remainder taken from reference TRBV29-1 and TRBJ1-5, is SAVISQKPSRDICQRGTSLTIQCQVDSQVTMMFWYRQQPGQSLTLIATANQGSEATYESGFVIDKFPISRPNLTFSTLTVSNMSPEDSSIYLCSVAMDSNQPQHFGDGTRLSIL.

Ten or more counts support this clonotype. The chain has TRBV4-1 and TRBJ1-5; no clear D gene. The V gene's germline CDR1 is MGHRA and CDR2 YSYEKL. V lost 5 bases and J 0 bases, leaving 11 bases between the germline ends. CDR3 length equals 15 residues. CDR3 sequence reads: CASSSDPYSNQPQHF. In DNA form, the CDR3 reads TGCGCCAGCAGCTCGGACCCTTATAGCAATCAGCCCCAGCATTTT.

This chain joins TRBV19 and TRBJ2-1; 9 positions agree with TRBD2. J lost 2 bases, V lost 4 bases, and 6 bases had no gene match. Germline-derived CDR1 and CDR2 are LNHDA and SQIVND (reference sequence). The CDR3 totals 16 residues. In DNA, the CDR3 is TGTGCCAGTAGTACCCGAGCGGGGGGCACCTACAATGAGCAGTTCTTC. This encodes CASSTRAGGTYNEQFF. Together with reference TRBV19 and TRBJ2-1, the CDR3 gives the full variable domain: DGGITQSPKYLFRKEGQNVTLSCEQNLNHDAMYWYRQDPGQGLRLIYYSQIVNDFQKGDIAEGYSVSREKKESFPLTVTSAQKNPTAFYLCASSTRAGGTYNEQFFGPGTRLTVL.

This clonotype was observed at least ten times. The V and J genes are TRBV3-1 and TRBJ2-7, with D unclear. The germline gives CDR1 LGHDT, CDR2 YNNKEL (reference sequence). The V and J ends lost 1 base and 7 bases respectively, with 11 bases between them. This CDR3 spans 13 amino acids. CDR3 in amino acids: CASSQGRIGEQYF. The CDR3 DNA follows: TGTGCCAGCAGCCAAGGGCGAATTGGGGAGCAGTACTTC.